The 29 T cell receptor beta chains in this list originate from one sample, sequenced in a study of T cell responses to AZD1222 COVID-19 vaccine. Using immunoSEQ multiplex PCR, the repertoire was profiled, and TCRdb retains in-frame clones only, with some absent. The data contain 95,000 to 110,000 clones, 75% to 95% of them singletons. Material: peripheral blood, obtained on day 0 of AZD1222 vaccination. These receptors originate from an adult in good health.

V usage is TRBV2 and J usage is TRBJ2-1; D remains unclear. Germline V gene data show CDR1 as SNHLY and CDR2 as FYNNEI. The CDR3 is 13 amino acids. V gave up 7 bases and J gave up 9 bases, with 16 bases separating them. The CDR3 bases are TGTGCCAGCATTAGAGGAGTAGGCAGTGAGCAGTTCTTC. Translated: CASIRGVGSEQFF.

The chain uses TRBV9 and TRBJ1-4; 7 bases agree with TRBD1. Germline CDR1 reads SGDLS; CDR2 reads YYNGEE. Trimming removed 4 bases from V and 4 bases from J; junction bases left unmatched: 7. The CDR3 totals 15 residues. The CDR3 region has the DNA TGTGCCAGCAGCCCATCCGGGACAGTTAATGAAAAACTGTTTTTT. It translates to CASSPSGTVNEKLFF.

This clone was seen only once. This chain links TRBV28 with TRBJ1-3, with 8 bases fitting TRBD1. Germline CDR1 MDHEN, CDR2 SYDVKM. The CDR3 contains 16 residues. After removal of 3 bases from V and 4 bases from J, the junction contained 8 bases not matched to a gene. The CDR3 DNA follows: TGTGCCAGCAGTTTCTCCCCCAGGGGGCCAGGAAACACCATATATTTT. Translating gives CASSFSPRGPGNTIYF.

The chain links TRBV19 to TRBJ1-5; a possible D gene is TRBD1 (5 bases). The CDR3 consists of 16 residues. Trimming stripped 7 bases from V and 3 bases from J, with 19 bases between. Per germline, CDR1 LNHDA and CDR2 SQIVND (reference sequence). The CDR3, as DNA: TGTGCCAGTAAGGGGATGGGGACGCTACTCAATCAGCCCCAGCATTTT. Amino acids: CASKGMGTLLNQPQHF.

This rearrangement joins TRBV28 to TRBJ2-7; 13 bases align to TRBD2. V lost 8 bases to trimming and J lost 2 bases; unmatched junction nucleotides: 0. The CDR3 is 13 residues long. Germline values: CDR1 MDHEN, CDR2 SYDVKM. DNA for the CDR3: TGTGCCAGCGGGACTAGCGGGACCTACGAGCAGTACTTC. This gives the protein CASGTSGTYEQYF.

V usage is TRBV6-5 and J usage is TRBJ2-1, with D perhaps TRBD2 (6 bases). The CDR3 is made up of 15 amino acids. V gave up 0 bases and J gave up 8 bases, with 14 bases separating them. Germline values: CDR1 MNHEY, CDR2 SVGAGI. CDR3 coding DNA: TGTGCCAGCAGTTACTCCGCCGGGGGATCATATGAGCAGTTCTTC. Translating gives CASSYSAGGSYEQFF.

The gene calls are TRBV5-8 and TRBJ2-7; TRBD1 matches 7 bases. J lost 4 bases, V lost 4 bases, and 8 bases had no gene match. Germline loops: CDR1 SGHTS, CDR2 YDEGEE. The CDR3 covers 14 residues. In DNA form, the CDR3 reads TGTGCCAGCAGCGCCGGGACAGAATTGTACGAGCAGTACTTC. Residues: CASSAGTELYEQYF. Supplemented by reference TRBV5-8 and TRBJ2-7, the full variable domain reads EAGVTQSPTHLIKTRGQQATLRCSPISGHTSVYWYQQALGLGLQFLLWYDEGEERNRGNFPPRFSGRQFPNYSSELNVNALELEDSALYLCASSAGTELYEQYFGPGTRLTVT.

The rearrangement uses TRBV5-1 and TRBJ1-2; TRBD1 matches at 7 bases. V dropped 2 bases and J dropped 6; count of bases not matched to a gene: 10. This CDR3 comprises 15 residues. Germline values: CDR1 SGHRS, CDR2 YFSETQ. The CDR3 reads CASSFSGTEDNGYTF. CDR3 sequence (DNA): TGCGCCAGCAGCTTCTCCGGGACAGAAGATAATGGCTACACCTTC.

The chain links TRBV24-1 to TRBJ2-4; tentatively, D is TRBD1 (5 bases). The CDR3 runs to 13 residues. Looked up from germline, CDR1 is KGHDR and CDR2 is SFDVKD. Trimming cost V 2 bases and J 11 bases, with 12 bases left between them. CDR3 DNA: TGTGCCACCAGTGATTCCGGACATACCCTTCAGTACTTC. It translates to CATSDSGHTLQYF.

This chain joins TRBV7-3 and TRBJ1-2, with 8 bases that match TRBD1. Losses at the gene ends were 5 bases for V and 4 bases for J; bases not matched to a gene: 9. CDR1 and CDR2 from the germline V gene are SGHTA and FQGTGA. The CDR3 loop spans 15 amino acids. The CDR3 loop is CASSVSGQAVYGYTF. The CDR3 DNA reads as TGTGCCAGCAGCGTATCGGGACAGGCTGTCTATGGCTACACCTTC. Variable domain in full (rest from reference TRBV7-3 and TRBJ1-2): GAGVSQTPSNKVTEKGKYVELRCDPISGHTALYWYRQSLGQGPEFLIYFQGTGAADDSGLPNDRFFAVRPEGSVSTLKIQRTERGDSAVYLCASSVSGQAVYGYTFGSGTRLTVV.

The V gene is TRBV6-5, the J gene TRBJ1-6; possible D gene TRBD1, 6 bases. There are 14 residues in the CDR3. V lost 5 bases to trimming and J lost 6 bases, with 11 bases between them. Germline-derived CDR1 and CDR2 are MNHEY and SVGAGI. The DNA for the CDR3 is TGTGCCAGCAGTAAGCGACAGGTTAATTCACCCCTCCACTTT. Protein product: CASSKRQVNSPLHF.

CDR3 region: CATSGSPLYEQYF. CDR3 DNA: TGTGCCACCAGTGGGTCCCCTCTCTACGAGCAGTACTTC. The chain carries TRBV24-1 and TRBJ2-7; D is unclear. Germline loops: CDR1 KGHDR, CDR2 SFDVKD. The V end was cut by 5 bases, the J end by 3 bases, with 10 bases between. CDR3 length: 13 residues.

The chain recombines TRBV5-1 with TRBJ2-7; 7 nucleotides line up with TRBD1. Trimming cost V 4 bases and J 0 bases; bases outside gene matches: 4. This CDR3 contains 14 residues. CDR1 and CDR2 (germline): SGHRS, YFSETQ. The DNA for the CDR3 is TGCGCCAGCAGCACCCGGGACAGCTCCTACGAGCAGTACTTC. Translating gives CASSTRDSSYEQYF.

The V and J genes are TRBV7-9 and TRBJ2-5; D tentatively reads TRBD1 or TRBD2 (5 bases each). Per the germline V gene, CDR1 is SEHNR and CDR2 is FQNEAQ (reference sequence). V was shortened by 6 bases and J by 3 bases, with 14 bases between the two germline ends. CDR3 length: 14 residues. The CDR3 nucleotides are TGTGCCAGCAGGCCCGGGACGGCTGAAGAGACCCAGTACTTC. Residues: CASRPGTAEETQYF.

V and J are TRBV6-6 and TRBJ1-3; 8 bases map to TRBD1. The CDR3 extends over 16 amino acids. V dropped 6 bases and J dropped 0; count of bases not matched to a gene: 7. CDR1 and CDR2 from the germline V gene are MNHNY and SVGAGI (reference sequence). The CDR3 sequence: CASRRQGSYSGNTIYF. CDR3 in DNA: TGTGCCAGCAGGCGACAGGGGTCCTACTCTGGAAACACCATATATTTT.

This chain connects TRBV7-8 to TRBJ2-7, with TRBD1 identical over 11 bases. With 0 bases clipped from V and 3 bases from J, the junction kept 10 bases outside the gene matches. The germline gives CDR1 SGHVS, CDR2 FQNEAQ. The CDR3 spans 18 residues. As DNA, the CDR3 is TGTGCCAGCAGCTTAGCGCATTTTGGGACAGGGGGAGTCTACGAGCAGTACTTC. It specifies CASSLAHFGTGGVYEQYF.

CDR3 sequence (DNA): TGTGCCAGTAGGACCGGGGACAGGGGGAATTCACCCCTCCACTTT. Translation gives CASRTGDRGNSPLHF. This chain links TRBV19 with TRBJ1-6; 11 bases align to TRBD1. The CDR3 has 15 residues. The V gene's germline CDR1 is LNHDA and CDR2 SQIVND (reference sequence). Trimming cost V 6 bases and J 7 bases; bases outside gene matches: 5.

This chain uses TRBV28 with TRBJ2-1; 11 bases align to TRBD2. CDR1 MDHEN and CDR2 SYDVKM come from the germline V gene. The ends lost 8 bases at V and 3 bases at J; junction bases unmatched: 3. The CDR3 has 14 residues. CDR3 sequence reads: CASDGTSGYNEQFF. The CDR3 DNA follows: TGTGCCAGCGACGGGACTAGCGGCTACAATGAGCAGTTCTTC.

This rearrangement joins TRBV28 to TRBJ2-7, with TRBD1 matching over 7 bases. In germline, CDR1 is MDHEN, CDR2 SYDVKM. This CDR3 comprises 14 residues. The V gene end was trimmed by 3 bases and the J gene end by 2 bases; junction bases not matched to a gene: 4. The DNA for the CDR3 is TGTGCCAGCAGTTTCGCGACAGGGCCCTACGAGCAGTACTTC. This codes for CASSFATGPYEQYF.

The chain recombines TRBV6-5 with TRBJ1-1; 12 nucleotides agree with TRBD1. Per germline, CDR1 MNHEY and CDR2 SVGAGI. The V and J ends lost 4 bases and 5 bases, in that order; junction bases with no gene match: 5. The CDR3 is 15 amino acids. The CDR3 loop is CASSWGDRGQTEAFF. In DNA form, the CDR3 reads TGTGCCAGCAGTTGGGGGGACAGGGGGCAGACTGAAGCTTTCTTT.

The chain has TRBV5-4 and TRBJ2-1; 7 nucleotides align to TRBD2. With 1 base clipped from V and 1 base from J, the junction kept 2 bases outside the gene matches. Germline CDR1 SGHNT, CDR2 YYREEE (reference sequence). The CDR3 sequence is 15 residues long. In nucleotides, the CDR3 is TGTGCCAGCAGCTTGACAGCGGGGTCCTACAATGAGCAGTTCTTC. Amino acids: CASSLTAGSYNEQFF.

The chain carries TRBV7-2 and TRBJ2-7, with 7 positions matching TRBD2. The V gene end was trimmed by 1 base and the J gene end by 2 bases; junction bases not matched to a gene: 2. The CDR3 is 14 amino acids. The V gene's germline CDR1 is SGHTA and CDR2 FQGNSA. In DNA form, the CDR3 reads TGTGCCAGCAGCTTAGGGGCGGGAGCCTACGAGCAGTACTTC. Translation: CASSLGAGAYEQYF.

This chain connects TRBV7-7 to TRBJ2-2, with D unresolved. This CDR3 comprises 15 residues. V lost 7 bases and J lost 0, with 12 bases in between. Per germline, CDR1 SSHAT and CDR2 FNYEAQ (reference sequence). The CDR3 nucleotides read TGTGCCAGCAAGCCATTCACCACGAACACCGGGGAGCTGTTTTTT. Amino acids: CASKPFTTNTGELFF.

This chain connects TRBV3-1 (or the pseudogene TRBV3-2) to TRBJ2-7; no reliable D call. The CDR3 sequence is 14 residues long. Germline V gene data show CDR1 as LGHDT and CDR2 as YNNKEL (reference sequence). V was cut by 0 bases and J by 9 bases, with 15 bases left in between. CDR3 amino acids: CASSQDTTVRWQYF. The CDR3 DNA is TGTGCCAGCAGCCAAGATACGACGGTTAGGTGGCAGTACTTC.

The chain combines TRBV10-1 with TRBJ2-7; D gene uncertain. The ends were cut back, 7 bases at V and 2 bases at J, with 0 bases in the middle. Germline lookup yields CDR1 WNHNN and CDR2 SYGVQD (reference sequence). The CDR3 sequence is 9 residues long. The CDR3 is CASTYEQYF. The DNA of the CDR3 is TGCGCCAGCACCTACGAGCAGTACTTC.

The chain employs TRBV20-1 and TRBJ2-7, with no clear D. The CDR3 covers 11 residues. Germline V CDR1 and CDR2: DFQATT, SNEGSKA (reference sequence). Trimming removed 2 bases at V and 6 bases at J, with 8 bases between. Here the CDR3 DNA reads TGCAGTGCTAGACCAGTACGCGAGCAGTACTTC. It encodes CSARPVREQYF.

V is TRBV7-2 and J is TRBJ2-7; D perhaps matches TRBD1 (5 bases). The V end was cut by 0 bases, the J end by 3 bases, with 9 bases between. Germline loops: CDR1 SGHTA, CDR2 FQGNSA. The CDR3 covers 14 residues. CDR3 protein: CASSLAQASYEQYF. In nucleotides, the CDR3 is TGTGCCAGCAGCTTAGCACAGGCTAGCTACGAGCAGTACTTC.

The CDR3 nucleotides read TGTGCCAGCAGCGATATAGGGAGAGGGAATCAGCCCCAGCATTTT. Protein sequence: CASSDIGRGNQPQHF. This chain links TRBV28 with TRBJ1-5; D gene ambiguous. Trimming removed 6 bases from V and 4 bases from J, with 16 bases in between. Germline V CDR1 and CDR2: MDHEN, SYDVKM. The CDR3 spans 15 residues.

Here the CDR3 DNA reads TGTGCCATCCAAACAGGGGGCGTAAACACTGAAGCTTTCTTT. It codes for CAIQTGGVNTEAFF. The V call is TRBV10-3, the J call TRBJ1-1, with 9 bases aligning to TRBD1. This CDR3 comprises 14 residues. The junction had 6 bases not matched to a gene; V was cut back by 8 bases and J by 2 bases. Looked up from germline, CDR1 is ENHRY and CDR2 is SYGVKD.